Each of the 24 T cell receptor beta chains below was sequenced from the same sample in a study of blood T cells in healthy people across ages. A second about 6 to 12 cycle PCR used barcoded and J-beta primers. Using its own MiXCR run on the 5' RACE reads, TCRdb lists one record per CDR3 protein. Here the sample spans around 750,000 distinct CDR3 sequences, about 48% being singletons. The material sequenced was blood. Source of these receptors: a man of 80 years or more in good health.

This rearrangement joins TRBV10-3 to TRBJ2-7, with TRBD2 identical over 12 bases. The CDR3 extends over 14 amino acids. Per germline, CDR1 ENHRY and CDR2 SYGVKD. The junction had 3 bases not matched to a gene; V was cut back by 6 bases and J by 3 bases. For the CDR3, the DNA is TGTGCCATCAGCGGACTAGCGGGGTTCTACGAGCAGTACTTC. It yields the protein CAISGLAGFYEQYF.

This rearrangement joins TRBV2 to TRBJ2-5; possibly TRBD1 or TRBD2 for D (5 bases each). The DNA end is more similar to TRBJ2-7, so the J call may be wrong. Germline lookup yields CDR1 SNHLY and CDR2 FYNNEI. The CDR3 contains 15 residues. CDR3 region: CASSGARGASYEQYF. CDR3 DNA: TGTGCCAGCAGTGGGGCACGGGGCGCATCCTACGAGCAGTACTTC.

V usage is TRBV24-1 and J usage is TRBJ1-2; D might be TRBD1 (5 bases). Deletions cut 2 bases from V and 5 bases from J, with 11 bases between. The germline CDR1 and CDR2 sequences are KGHDR and SFDVKD. This CDR3 region has 14 residues. DNA for the CDR3: TGTGCCACCAGTGATTCCGGGACGCAGTATGGCTACACCTTC. It yields the protein CATSDSGTQYGYTF.

This sequence joins TRBV20-1 and TRBJ1-1, with D maybe TRBD1 (5 bases). Trimming took 1 base from V and 8 from J, leaving 11 bases between them. This CDR3 has 12 amino acids. Looked up from germline, CDR1 is DFQATT and CDR2 is SNEGSKA (reference sequence). The CDR3 region is CSARAPGPEAFF. The CDR3 DNA follows: TGCAGTGCTAGAGCCCCGGGGCCAGAAGCTTTCTTT.

The chain uses TRBV2 and TRBJ2-4; 7 nucleotides align to TRBD2. TRBJ2-7 matches the DNA end more closely, so the J call is doubtful. CDR3 length: 14 residues. Germline-derived CDR1 and CDR2 are SNHLY and FYNNEI. This CDR3 reads CASSEGGRLHEQYF. The CDR3 DNA follows: TGTGCCAGCAGTGAAGGCGGGAGACTACACGAGCAGTACTTC.

This clonotype was seen just once. CDR3 sequence reads: CASSLGGQARAEAFF. In DNA, the CDR3 is TGCGCCAGCAGCTTGGGGGGACAGGCGAGGGCTGAAGCTTTCTTT. The V gene is TRBV5-1, the J gene TRBJ1-1, with 8 bases fitting TRBD1. Germline CDR1 SGHRS, CDR2 YFSETQ. The V gene end was trimmed by 0 bases and the J gene end by 6 bases; junction bases not matched to a gene: 7. The CDR3 length is 15 residues.

This clonotype was seen only a few times. The genes are TRBV20-1 and TRBJ1-5, with a tentative D call TRBD1 (5 bases). Trimming took off 3 bases at V and 0 bases at J, with 12 bases between the two ends. The CDR3 length is 15 residues. CDR1 is DFQATT and CDR2 is SNEGSKA in the germline V gene (reference sequence). The CDR3 bases are TGCAGTGCTAGGGTTCCCACAGGTAGCAATCAGCCCCAGCATTTT. Encoded protein: CSARVPTGSNQPQHF.

The V call is TRBV7-2, the J call TRBJ1-2; D is undetermined. CDR3 length: 13 residues. The V end was cut by 3 bases, the J end by 6 bases, with 11 bases between. The germline V gene encodes CDR1 SGHTA and CDR2 FQGNSA. This CDR3 reads CASSFSMDHGYTF. In DNA, the CDR3 is TGTGCCAGCAGCTTCTCCATGGACCATGGCTACACCTTC.

The DNA for the CDR3 is TGTGCCAGCAGCCGCGACAGGGCGGAATCCTACGAGCAGTACTTC. Translated, it gives CASSRDRAESYEQYF. The chain is built from TRBV7-2 and TRBJ2-4, with 7 positions matching TRBD1. The better agreement between TRBJ2-7 and the DNA end casts doubt on the J call. The germline gives CDR1 SGHTA, CDR2 FQGNSA. This CDR3 is built from 15 residues.

The chain couples TRBV5-1 to TRBJ1-2, with D possibly being TRBD1 (6 bases). Germline lookup yields CDR1 SGHRS and CDR2 YFSETQ. The V end was cut by 4 bases, the J end by 4 bases, with 11 bases between. The length of the CDR3 is 13 residues. Here the CDR3 reads CASSMDSSYGYTF. CDR3 DNA sequence: TGCGCCAGCAGCATGGACAGCAGCTATGGCTACACCTTC.

This clonotype was detected only once. Here the CDR3 DNA reads TGCAGTGCTAGTACCCTGGATTATCTCTACGAGCAGTACTTC. As protein: CSASTLDYLYEQYF. V and J are TRBV20-1 and TRBJ2-7; the D is unclear. Germline V gene data show CDR1 as DFQATT and CDR2 as SNEGSKA (reference sequence). Trimming cost V 3 bases and J 3 bases, with 15 bases left between them. The CDR3 consists of 14 residues.

This clonotype was recorded once. Mismatch with germline at one junction end may stem from a read error. The J gene is TRBJ2-1, the V gene TRBV27, with 8 positions matching TRBD2. The CDR3 runs 17 residues. CDR1 MNHEY and CDR2 SMNVEV come from the germline V gene (reference sequence). CDR3 sequence: CAGSLFPGGGRYNEQFF. The CDR3 DNA is TGTGCCGGCAGTTTATTCCCCGGGGGGGGGAGGTACAATGAGCAGTTCTTC.

V usage is TRBV24-1 and J usage is TRBJ2-2; no reliable D call. This CDR3 contains 11 residues. In germline, CDR1 is KGHDR, CDR2 SFDVKD. The V end was cut by 10 bases, the J end by 7 bases, with 9 bases between. The CDR3 loop is CATSAHGELFF. As DNA, the CDR3 is TGTGCCACAAGCGCGCACGGGGAGCTGTTTTTT.

The CDR3 loop reads CASRLSSGRYNEQYF. For the CDR3, the DNA is TGTGCCAGCAGATTGTCTAGCGGGCGATACAATGAGCAGTACTTC. The rearrangement joins TRBV2 to TRBJ2-7; 8 nucleotides match TRBD2. Germline loops: CDR1 SNHLY, CDR2 FYNNEI. The CDR3 length is 15 residues. Losses at the gene ends were 6 bases for V and 7 bases for J; bases not matched to a gene: 14.

The rearrangement links TRBV19 to TRBJ2-7, with 12 bases identical to TRBD2. V trimming: 0 bases; J trimming: 3 bases; junction bases outside the gene matches: 6. The CDR3 has 17 amino acids. The germline V gene has CDR1 LNHDA and CDR2 SQIVND (reference sequence). CDR3 bases: TGTGCCAGTAGTATAGATCTACTAGCGGGGGGACGCTACGAGCAGTACTTC. Translated, it gives CASSIDLLAGGRYEQYF.

The chain is built from TRBV10-3 and TRBJ2-5; either TRBD1 or TRBD2 may fit D (6 bases each). The closer fit of TRBJ2-7 to the DNA end suggests the J call may be wrong. The CDR3 loop spans 16 amino acids. The germline V gene has CDR1 ENHRY and CDR2 SYGVKD. The CDR3 loop reads CATKRDPGAIFYEQYF. The CDR3 nucleotides read TGTGCCACCAAACGAGACCCGGGGGCGATATTCTACGAGCAGTACTTC.

V is TRBV12-3 or TRBV12-4 and J is TRBJ2-5; no definite D call. V was pared by 5 bases and J by 5 bases, with 15 bases between. This CDR3 has 14 residues. CDR3 DNA: TGTGCCAGCAGTCCGGGTCTCTACACGGAGACCCAGTACTTC. Amino acid sequence: CASSPGLYTETQYF.

V and J are TRBV7-2 and TRBJ1-3, with D possibly TRBD1 on 6 matching bases. Per germline, CDR1 SGHTA and CDR2 FQGNSA. V was trimmed by 3 bases and J by 2 bases, leaving 11 bases between them. There are 15 residues in the CDR3. The CDR3 sequence: CASSFGGIAGNTIYF. CDR3 DNA sequence: TGTGCCAGCAGCTTTGGGGGCATAGCTGGAAACACCATATATTTT.

Only a few counts were recorded for this clonotype. The rearrangement uses TRBV10-3 and TRBJ2-1; TRBD2 matches at 11 bases. CDR1 and CDR2 (germline): ENHRY, SYGVKD. J lost 6 bases, V lost 4 bases, and 5 bases had no gene match. The CDR3 extends over 15 amino acids. This chain's CDR3 is CAISVGTSGSNEQFF. DNA for the CDR3: TGTGCCATCAGTGTCGGGACTAGCGGAAGCAATGAGCAGTTCTTC.

V gene TRBV5-1 combines with J gene TRBJ2-1; D not resolved. This CDR3 contains 15 residues. Germline V gives CDR1 SGHRS, CDR2 YFSETQ. The V gene lost 3 bases and the J gene lost 0 bases, with 10 bases spanning the gap. The CDR3 region has the DNA TGCGCCAGCAGCTCTACGTGGAGCTCCTACAATGAGCAGTTCTTC. It is translated as CASSSTWSSYNEQFF.

This chain uses TRBV20-1 with TRBJ2-7, with TRBD2 matching over 11 bases. The trim removed 5 bases at V and 2 bases at J, leaving 5 bases unmatched. The length of the CDR3 is 14 residues. Germline V gene data show CDR1 as DFQATT and CDR2 as SNEGSKA (reference sequence). CDR3 nucleotides: TGCAGTGCTTTAGCGGGAGGGCCCCCCTACGAGCAGTACTTC. This gives the protein CSALAGGPPYEQYF.

About this clonotype itself: A much larger clone lies a single base off, so this may be a read error. In DNA form, the CDR3 reads TGTGCCAGCAGTCGTGGCCGGACAGACTCTGGGGCCAACGTCCAGACTTTC. This codes for CASSRGRTDSGANVQTF. The genes are TRBV27 and TRBJ2-6, with D tentatively TRBD1 (6 bases). CDR3 length: 17 amino acids. The germline gives CDR1 MNHEY, CDR2 SMNVEV (reference sequence).

The chain employs TRBV27 and TRBJ2-7; 7 bases line up with TRBD2. V lost 6 bases to trimming and J lost 1 base; unmatched junction nucleotides: 9. The CDR3 sequence is 15 residues long. CDR1 and CDR2 from the germline V gene are MNHEY and SMNVEV (reference sequence). In nucleotides, the CDR3 is TGTGCCAGCAGCCCATGGGAGGGTATTTCCTACGAGCAGTACTTC. It specifies CASSPWEGISYEQYF.

The table lists this clonotype with a few counts. The chain is built from TRBV24-1 and TRBJ2-3; unclear D gene. V was clipped by 5 bases and J by 4 bases, with 9 bases between them. The CDR3 totals 13 residues. The V gene's germline CDR1 is KGHDR and CDR2 SFDVKD. The CDR3, as DNA: TGTGCCACCAGTGTGGGTTCTCCAGATACGCAGTATTTT. Amino acids: CATSVGSPDTQYF.